The rows below give T cell receptor beta chains drawn from one sample of a study of T cells in Graves' hyperthyroidism and ophthalmopathy. TCRdb redid the calling of the multiplex PCR reads with MiXCR, one entry per CDR3 protein. This table holds 490,000 or so distinct CDR3 sequences, under 25% found once. Sequencing was done on a sample of blood. These receptors originate from a woman in her 70s with Graves' ophthalmopathy. The CDR3 runs from the conserved cysteine through the conserved F or W. A D gene is named only where the DNA matches it firmly. The listing skips clone size in some rows; elsewhere it reads once, few, many or a size class.

d_call j_call v_call clone_size cdr3_aa cdr3_nt
NA TRBJ2-3 TRBV5-6 NA CASSVGQSTDTQYF TGTGCCAGCAGCGTAGGACAGAGCACAGATACGCAGTATTTT
NA TRBJ1-2 TRBV12-3/TRBV12-4 few CASSPRRLGYTF TGTGCCAGCAGCCCGAGAAGACTTGGCTACACCTTC
TRBD1 TRBJ1-2 TRBV6-1 NA CASSEVGQVDGHTF TGTGCCAGCAGTGAAGTTGGACAGGTCGATGGCCACACCTTC
TRBD2 TRBJ2-1 TRBV6-2/TRBV6-3 few CASSMTSAYNEQFF TGTGCCAGCAGTATGACTAGCGCCTACAATGAGCAGTTCTTC
TRBD2 TRBJ2-3 TRBV12-3/TRBV12-4 many CASSSLAGGRTSTDTQYF TGTGCCAGCAGTTCATTAGCGGGAGGGAGGACTAGCACAGATACGCAGTATTTT
NA TRBJ1-3 TRBV7-2 NA CASSLVVGNTIYF TGTGCCAGCAGCTTAGTCGTGGGAAACACCATATATTTT
NA TRBJ1-2 TRBV15 NA CATSKAGPRRAFYGYTF TGTGCCACCAGCAAAGCTGGCCCGCGGCGAGCCTTCTATGGCTACACCTTC
TRBD2 TRBJ2-3 TRBV13 few CASLTRGGSDTQYF TGTGCCAGCCTCACCCGGGGGGGGTCAGATACGCAGTATTTT
NA TRBJ2-1 TRBV27 NA CASSLIPSGNEQFF TGTGCCAGCAGTTTGATCCCCTCGGGAAATGAGCAGTTCTTC
NA TRBJ2-5 TRBV2 few CASGGKGGGSQETQYF TGTGCCAGCGGGGGAAAGGGGGGGGGCAGCCAAGAGACCCAGTACTTC
NA TRBJ1-3 TRBV20-1 few CSASKLGGRGGNTIYF TGCAGTGCTAGCAAACTCGGGGGCAGGGGAGGAAACACCATATATTTT
NA TRBJ1-6 TRBV3-1 few CASSQVGRDSPLHF TGTGCCAGCAGCCAAGTCGGCAGGGACTCACCCCTCCACTTT
NA TRBJ2-1 TRBV19 NA CASSLSTGIHLTYNEQFF TGTGCCAGTAGTCTATCCACCGGGATCCATCTAACCTACAATGAGCAGTTCTTC
TRBD1 TRBJ1-2 TRBV20-1 few CSAGGQGADYGYTF TGCAGTGCGGGAGGACAGGGGGCGGACTATGGCTACACCTTC
TRBD2 TRBJ2-1 TRBV7-2 many CASSSSGLAASNEQFF TGTGCCAGCAGTTCCAGCGGACTAGCCGCAAGCAATGAGCAGTTCTTC
NA TRBJ1-1 TRBV10-3 few CAIRGEGSNTEAFF TGTGCCATCAGAGGAGAGGGATCGAACACTGAAGCTTTCTTT
TRBD1 TRBJ2-7 TRBV20-1 NA CSASTGDRVYEQYF TGCAGTGCTAGTACCGGGGACAGGGTCTACGAGCAGTACTTC
NA TRBJ1-4 TRBV18 NA CASSPLGTGIEKLFF TGTGCCAGCTCACCATTGGGAACAGGGATCGAAAAACTGTTTTTT
TRBD1 TRBJ2-5 TRBV2 few CASPGQGGSETQYF TGTGCCAGTCCCGGACAGGGAGGATCGGAGACCCAGTACTTC
NA TRBJ2-5 TRBV24-1 few CATSESGTEETQYF TGTGCCACCAGTGAGTCCGGGACGGAAGAGACCCAGTACTTC
TRBD2 TRBJ2-7 TRBV20-1 many CSARTGRTSGSGVWDEQYF TGCAGTGCTAGAACGGGTAGGACTAGCGGGAGTGGAGTTTGGGACGAGCAGTACTTC
NA TRBJ1-5 TRBV2 many CASSGHFSNQPQHF TGTGCCAGCAGTGGACATTTTAGCAATCAGCCCCAGCATTTT
NA TRBJ2-7 TRBV28 many CASSSGGAGSYEQYF TGTGCCAGCAGTTCTGGGGGCGCGGGCTCCTACGAGCAGTACTTC
NA TRBJ1-2 TRBV6-5 many CASSYVAGRGYTF TGTGCCAGCAGTTACGTCGCAGGGCGAGGCTACACCTTC
TRBD1 TRBJ2-3 TRBV3-1 NA CASSQATGQGTDTQYF TGTGCCAGCAGCCAAGCCACAGGACAGGGCACAGATACGCAGTATTTT
TRBD2 TRBJ2-1 TRBV15 NA CATSRDRGVTGQFF TGTGCCACCAGCAGAGATCGGGGGGTTACTGGGCAGTTCTTC
NA TRBJ1-4 TRBV3-1 NA CASSQATGPNEKLFF TGTGCCAGCAGCCAAGCCACGGGACCAAATGAAAAACTGTTTTTT